Each of the 17 T cell receptor beta chains below was sequenced from the same sample in a study of CD8+ T cells in alopecia areata. Treatment of the sample: oral pan-JAK inhibitor, 5-10 mg twice daily. As the sequencing template, cDNA was produced by extracting RNA and reverse transcribing it. Assay used: immunoSEQ multiplex PCR; TCRdb lists only in-frame clones, some missing. The sample lists about 200,000 clones, 58% occurring once. The sequencing used CD4+ T cells sorted from blood, collected at week 24, from a patient treated with tofacitinib. The origin of the receptors is a human donor with alopecia areata.

This clone was counted only a few times. CDR3 in DNA: TGTGCCTGGAGTGGGACGGATACCTACGAGCAGTACTTC. This gives the protein CAWSGTDTYEQYF. This chain joins TRBV30 and TRBJ2-7, with D unresolved. The CDR3 loop spans 13 amino acids. CDR1 GTSNPN and CDR2 SVGIG come from the germline V gene (reference sequence). Trimming pared 1 base from V and 2 bases from J, leaving 9 bases between.

This clone has more than one count but fewer than ten. Written as DNA, the CDR3 is TGTGCCAGCAGCCCCACCTCTAGCGGGACCAACACCGGGGAGCTGTTTTTT. Protein sequence: CASSPTSSGTNTGELFF. The chain couples TRBV7-3 to TRBJ2-2, with 9 bases lining up with TRBD2. The CDR3 contains 17 residues. CDR1 is SGHTA and CDR2 is FQGTGA in the germline V gene. J lost 2 bases, V lost 5 bases, and 9 bases had no gene match.

The chain uses TRBV27 and TRBJ2-3; TRBD1 or TRBD2 may be the D gene (6 bases each). Trimming pared 3 bases from V and 5 bases from J, leaving 12 bases between. Germline CDR1 and CDR2: MNHEY and SMNVEV (reference sequence). This CDR3 is built from 14 residues. The CDR3 sequence is CASSFWGAQDTQYF. Written as DNA, the CDR3 is TGTGCCAGCAGTTTCTGGGGGGCGCAAGATACGCAGTATTTT.

This chain uses TRBV11-2 with TRBJ2-3, with 10 positions matching TRBD2. Germline V gene lookup returns CDR1 SGHAT and CDR2 FQNNGV. The CDR3 is made up of 16 amino acids. V shed 5 bases, J shed 2 bases, and the junction held 7 bases outside the gene matches. CDR3 DNA sequence: TGTGCCAGCAGCGCGTCCGGGACTAGCGACACAGATACGCAGTATTTT. Protein: CASSASGTSDTDTQYF.

This clone was seen only once. The chain uses TRBV7-9 and TRBJ1-2, with 7 bases matching TRBD1. The CDR3 has 13 residues. Per the germline V gene, CDR1 is SEHNR and CDR2 is FQNEAQ (reference sequence). Trimming took 5 bases from V and 2 from J; bases not matched to a gene: 2. The CDR3 DNA is TGTGCCAGCAGCCGACAGGGCAACTATGGCTACACCTTC. This translates into CASSRQGNYGYTF.

This sequence joins TRBV29-1 and TRBJ2-1; tentative D call: TRBD2 (6 bases). Trimming shortened V by 3 bases and J by 6 bases, and 12 bases separated the two germline ends. The CDR3 has 13 amino acids. Germline V gives CDR1 SQVTM, CDR2 ANQGSEA. This CDR3 is CSVEITSRNEQFF. For the CDR3, the DNA is TGCAGCGTTGAGATAACTAGCCGCAATGAGCAGTTCTTC.

The chain carries TRBV7-8 and TRBJ2-5, with TRBD2 as a possible D gene (5 bases). Trimming took 0 bases from V and 4 from J, leaving 12 bases between them. CDR1 is SGHVS and CDR2 is FQNEAQ in the germline V gene. This CDR3 comprises 15 residues. The CDR3 coding sequence is TGTGCCAGCAGCTTAGCTGCCGGAGGTAGAGAGACCCAGTACTTC. Its protein is CASSLAAGGRETQYF.

The sample holds a few counts of this clone. The J gene is TRBJ2-7, the V gene TRBV29-1; no reliable D call. The ends were cut back, 7 bases at V and 3 bases at J, with 16 bases in the middle. CDR3 length equals 13 residues. Looked up from germline, CDR1 is SQVTM and CDR2 is ANQGSEA. This CDR3 is CSAVTGSDYEQYF. CDR3 coding DNA: TGCAGCGCTGTAACCGGGTCCGACTACGAGCAGTACTTC.

The count of this clone is one. Other DNA sequences in the same sample also yield this CDR3. The chain couples TRBV30 to TRBJ2-7, with D possibly TRBD1 on 6 matching bases. Trimming shortened V by 1 base and J by 6 bases, and 10 bases separated the two germline ends. Germline V lookup: CDR1 GTSNPN, CDR2 SVGIG (reference sequence). CDR3 length: 12 residues. This CDR3 is CAWSEQGVEQYF. Written as DNA, the CDR3 is TGTGCCTGGAGTGAACAGGGAGTCGAGCAGTACTTC.

This clone showed up just a few times. This chain connects TRBV9 to TRBJ2-3; D possibly corresponds to TRBD1 (5 bases). CDR1 and CDR2 (germline): SGDLS, YYNGEE. This CDR3 region has 12 residues. The V end lost 4 bases, the J end lost 4 bases, and 7 bases lay between the germline ends. The CDR3 DNA is TGTGCCAGCAGCAGCAGGGCAGATACGCAGTATTTT. Translation gives CASSSRADTQYF.

This rearrangement joins TRBV18 to TRBJ1-2; a weak D match, TRBD1 (6 bases). The CDR3 sequence is 13 residues long. Trimming took 3 bases from V and 7 from J, leaving 12 bases between them. The V gene's germline CDR1 is KGHSH and CDR2 LQKENI. The CDR3, as DNA: TGTGCCAGCTCACCGGAAGACAGGCTTGGCTACACCTTC. Residues: CASSPEDRLGYTF.

This rearrangement joins TRBV9 to TRBJ2-2; maybe TRBD2 (6 bases). Deletions cut 5 bases from V and 4 bases from J, with 18 bases between. Germline values: CDR1 SGDLS, CDR2 YYNGEE. CDR3 length: 16 residues. CDR3 in amino acids: CASSWAGHGPTGELFF. The CDR3 nucleotides are TGTGCCAGCAGTTGGGCGGGGCACGGCCCCACCGGGGAGCTGTTTTTT.

The rearrangement uses TRBV7-2 and TRBJ2-2; D may be TRBD2 (5 bases). Trimming took off 1 base at V and 8 bases at J, with 17 bases between the two ends. CDR1 SGHTA and CDR2 FQGNSA come from the germline V gene. The CDR3 consists of 16 residues. The CDR3 here is CASSLGGRPFVGELFF. CDR3 nucleotide sequence: TGTGCCAGCAGCTTAGGAGGGAGACCCTTTGTGGGGGAGCTGTTTTTT.

The rearrangement joins TRBV9 to TRBJ2-7; 10 positions match TRBD2. Germline V gene lookup returns CDR1 SGDLS and CDR2 YYNGEE. The J segment lost 1 base and the V segment lost 2 bases, leaving 3 bases of the junction unmatched. The CDR3 is 15 residues long. This CDR3 reads CASSVGLAASYEQYF. In DNA form, the CDR3 reads TGTGCCAGCAGCGTCGGACTAGCGGCTTCCTACGAGCAGTACTTC.

The rearrangement uses TRBV27 and TRBJ1-4; 9 nucleotides agree with TRBD1. With V trimmed by 0 bases and J by 6 bases, 2 bases remained unmatched. This CDR3 spans 15 amino acids. In germline, CDR1 is MNHEY, CDR2 SMNVEV (reference sequence). CDR3: CASSLSGTGHEKLFF. The CDR3 region has the DNA TGTGCCAGCAGTTTATCTGGGACAGGGCATGAAAAACTGTTTTTT.

The CDR3 reads CASSGKWGNTEAFF. CDR3 nucleotides: TGTGCCAGCAGCGGGAAGTGGGGGAACACTGAAGCTTTCTTT. V and J are TRBV7-2 and TRBJ1-1; unclear D gene. This CDR3 has 14 residues. The V end lost 5 bases, the J end lost 1 base, and 11 bases lay between the germline ends. CDR1 SGHTA and CDR2 FQGNSA come from the germline V gene.

The rearrangement uses TRBV15 and TRBJ2-1; D uncertain. Trimming shortened V by 5 bases and J by 7 bases, and 21 bases separated the two germline ends. The CDR3 spans 16 residues. Germline CDR1 reads LNHNV; CDR2 reads YYDKDF (reference sequence). Here the CDR3 DNA reads TGTGCCACCAGCGCTGGGGTCGGGCCAAGAGAGAATGAGCAGTTCTTC. Protein sequence: CATSAGVGPRENEQFF.